The TCR beta chain described here comes from a study of blood T cell repertoires in COVID-19. The wider study: Whether acute or convalescent, the COVID-19 samples came from the United States, Italy and Spain. Sources were T cells, B-cell-depleted T cells, or PBMCs; the material itself was cDNA or gDNA.

In this sample, this clone turned up once. In the original analysis: The authors estimated nucleated cell counts from reference gene primer amplification. Assay used: immunoSEQ multiplex PCR; TCRdb lists only in-frame clones, some missing. The DNA was the basis for D and trimming; V, J and clone size are from that table. Here the sample spans about 170,000 clones, 82% being singletons. Germline values: CDR1 LNHDA, CDR2 SQIVND (reference sequence). V was clipped by 4 bases and J by 4 bases; unmatched bases: 10. The CDR3 loop spans 17 amino acids. The chain uses TRBV19 and TRBJ2-4, with TRBD2 matching 10 bases. The sequencing sample was made of peripheral blood. The origin of this receptor is a woman at least 80 years old with acute or convalescent COVID-19. The CDR3 nucleotides read TGTGCCAGTAGTACGCGTCCCTTAGCGGGAGGTAAAAACATTCAGTACTTC. This translates into CASSTRPLAGGKNIQYF.